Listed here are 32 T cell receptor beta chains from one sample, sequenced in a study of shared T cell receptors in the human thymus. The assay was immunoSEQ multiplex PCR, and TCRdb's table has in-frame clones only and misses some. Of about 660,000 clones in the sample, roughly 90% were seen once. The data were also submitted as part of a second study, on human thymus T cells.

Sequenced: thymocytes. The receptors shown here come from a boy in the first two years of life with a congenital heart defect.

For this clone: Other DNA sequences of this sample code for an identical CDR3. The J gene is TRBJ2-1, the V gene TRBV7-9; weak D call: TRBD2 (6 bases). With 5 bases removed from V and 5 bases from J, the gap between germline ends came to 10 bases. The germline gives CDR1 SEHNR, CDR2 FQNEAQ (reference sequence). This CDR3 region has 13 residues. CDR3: CASSPRRDNEQFF. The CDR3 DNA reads TGTGCCAGCAGCCCTAGGAGGGACAATGAGCAGTTCTTC.

CDR3 nucleotide sequence: TGTGCCAGCTCAAGGACAGGAAGGTATGGCTACACCTTC. It is translated as CASSRTGRYGYTF. The genes are TRBV18 and TRBJ1-2; 7 positions match TRBD1. V dropped 5 bases and J dropped 5; count of bases not matched to a gene: 5. The length of the CDR3 is 13 residues. Germline V gene sequence: CDR1 KGHSH, CDR2 LQKENI.

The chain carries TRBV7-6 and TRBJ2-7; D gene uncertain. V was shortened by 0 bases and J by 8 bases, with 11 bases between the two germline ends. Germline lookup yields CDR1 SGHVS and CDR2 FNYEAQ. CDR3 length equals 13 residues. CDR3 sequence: CASSLAPEQKQYF. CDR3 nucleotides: TGTGCCAGCAGCTTAGCCCCCGAACAAAAGCAGTACTTC.

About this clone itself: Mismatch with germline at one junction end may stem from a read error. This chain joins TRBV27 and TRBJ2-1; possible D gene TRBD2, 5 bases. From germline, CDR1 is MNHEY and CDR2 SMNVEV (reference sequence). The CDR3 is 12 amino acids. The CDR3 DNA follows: TGTGCCAGCAGTTCCCTAGCAAATGGGCAGTTCTTC. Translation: CASSSLANGQFF.

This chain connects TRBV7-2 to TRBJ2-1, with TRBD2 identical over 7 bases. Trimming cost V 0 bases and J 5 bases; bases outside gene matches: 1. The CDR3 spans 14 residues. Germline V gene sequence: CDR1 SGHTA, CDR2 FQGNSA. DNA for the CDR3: TGTGCCAGCAGCTTAGCGGGAGGGGACAATGAGCAGTTCTTC. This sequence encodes CASSLAGGDNEQFF.

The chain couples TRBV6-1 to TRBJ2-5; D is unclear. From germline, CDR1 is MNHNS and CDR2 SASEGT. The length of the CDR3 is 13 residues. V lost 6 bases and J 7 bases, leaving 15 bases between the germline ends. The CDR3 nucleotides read TGTGCCAGCAGACCTAGGCGGAGTGGGACCCAGTACTTC. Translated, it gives CASRPRRSGTQYF.

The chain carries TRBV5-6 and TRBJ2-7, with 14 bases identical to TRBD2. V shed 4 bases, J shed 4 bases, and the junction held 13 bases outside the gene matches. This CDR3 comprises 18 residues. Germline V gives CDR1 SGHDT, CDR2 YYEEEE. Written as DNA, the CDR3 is TGTGCCAGCAGCCCGGGACTAGCGGGAGTTCGGACAACGTACGAGCAGTACTTC. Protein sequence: CASSPGLAGVRTTYEQYF.

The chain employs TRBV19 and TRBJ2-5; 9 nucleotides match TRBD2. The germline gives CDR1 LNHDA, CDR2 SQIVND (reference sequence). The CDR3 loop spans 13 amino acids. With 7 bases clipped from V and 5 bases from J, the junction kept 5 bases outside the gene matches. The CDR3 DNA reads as TGTGCCAGTAACAATAGCGGGAGCGAGACCCAGTACTTC. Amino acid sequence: CASNNSGSETQYF.

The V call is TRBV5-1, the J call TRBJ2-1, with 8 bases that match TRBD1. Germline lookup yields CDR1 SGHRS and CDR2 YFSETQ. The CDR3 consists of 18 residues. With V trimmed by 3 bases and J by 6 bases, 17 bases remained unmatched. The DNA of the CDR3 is TGCGCCAGCAGCTCCTGGGGGACAGGTTCTGGCGAACTCAATGAGCAGTTCTTC. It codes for CASSSWGTGSGELNEQFF.

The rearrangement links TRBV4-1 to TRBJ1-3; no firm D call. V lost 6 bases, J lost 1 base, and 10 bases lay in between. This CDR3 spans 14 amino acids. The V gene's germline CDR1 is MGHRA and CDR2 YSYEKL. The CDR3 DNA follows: TGCGCCAGCAGTCACGGTTGGTCTGGAAACACCATATATTTT. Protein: CASSHGWSGNTIYF.

Written as DNA, the CDR3 is TGTGCCAGCAGCTTGACCGGGAGAAGGTCCTACAATGAGCAGTTCTTC. Protein product: CASSLTGRRSYNEQFF. The rearrangement links TRBV5-4 to TRBJ2-1; D is possibly TRBD2 (6 bases). Germline CDR1 is SGHNT and CDR2 is YYREEE (reference sequence). V dropped 1 base and J dropped 1 base, with 12 bases sitting between them. The CDR3 spans 16 residues.

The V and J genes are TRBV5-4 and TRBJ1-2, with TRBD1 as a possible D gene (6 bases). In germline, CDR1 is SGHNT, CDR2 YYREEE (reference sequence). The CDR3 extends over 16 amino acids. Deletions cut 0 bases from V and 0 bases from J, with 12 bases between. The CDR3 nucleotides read TGTGCCAGCAGCTTGGCAGGGGCCCAAGCTAACTATGGCTACACCTTC. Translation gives CASSLAGAQANYGYTF.

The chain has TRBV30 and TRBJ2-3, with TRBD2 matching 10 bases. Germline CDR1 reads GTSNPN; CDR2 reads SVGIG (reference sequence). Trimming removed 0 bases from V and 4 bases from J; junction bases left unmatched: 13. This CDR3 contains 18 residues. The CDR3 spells CAWSVWASGSTIADTQYF. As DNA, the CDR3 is TGTGCCTGGAGTGTTTGGGCTAGCGGGAGTACGATCGCAGATACGCAGTATTTT.

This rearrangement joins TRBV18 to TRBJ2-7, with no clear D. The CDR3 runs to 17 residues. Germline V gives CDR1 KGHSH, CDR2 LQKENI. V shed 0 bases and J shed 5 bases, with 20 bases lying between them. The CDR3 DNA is TGTGCCAGCTCACCACCGACGGCCATCCCAGGTATTGACGAGCAGTACTTC. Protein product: CASSPPTAIPGIDEQYF. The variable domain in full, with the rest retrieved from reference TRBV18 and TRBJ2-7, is NAGVMQNPRHLVRRRGQEARLRCSPMKGHSHVYWYRQLPEEGLKFMVYLQKENIIDESGMPKERFSAEFPKEGPSILRIQQVVRGDSAAYFCASSPPTAIPGIDEQYFGPGTRLTVT.

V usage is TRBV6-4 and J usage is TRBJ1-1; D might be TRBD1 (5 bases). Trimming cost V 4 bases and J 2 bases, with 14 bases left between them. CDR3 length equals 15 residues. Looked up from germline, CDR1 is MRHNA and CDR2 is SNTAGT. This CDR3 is CASSVWPGGNTEAFF. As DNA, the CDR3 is TGTGCCAGCAGTGTTTGGCCGGGGGGAAACACTGAAGCTTTCTTT.

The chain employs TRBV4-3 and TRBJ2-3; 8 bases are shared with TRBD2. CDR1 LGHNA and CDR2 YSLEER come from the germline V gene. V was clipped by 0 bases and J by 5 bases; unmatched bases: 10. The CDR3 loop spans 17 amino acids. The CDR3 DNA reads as TGCGCCAGCAGCCAAGATATCCTTAGCGGGGCGGTAGATACGCAGTATTTT. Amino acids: CASSQDILSGAVDTQYF.

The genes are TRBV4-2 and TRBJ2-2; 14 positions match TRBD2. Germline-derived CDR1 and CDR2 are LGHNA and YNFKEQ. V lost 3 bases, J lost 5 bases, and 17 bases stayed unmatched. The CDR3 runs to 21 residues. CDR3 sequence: CASSHPPGTSGSESGTGELFF. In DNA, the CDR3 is TGTGCCAGCAGCCACCCCCCCGGGACTAGCGGGAGTGAAAGTGGGACCGGGGAGCTGTTTTTT.

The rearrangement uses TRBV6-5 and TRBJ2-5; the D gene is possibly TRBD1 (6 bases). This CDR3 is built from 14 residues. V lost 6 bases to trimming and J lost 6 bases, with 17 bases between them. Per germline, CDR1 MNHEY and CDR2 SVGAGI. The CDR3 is CASSLNQGLQTQYF. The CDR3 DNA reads TGTGCCAGCAGCCTAAACCAGGGGTTACAGACCCAGTACTTC.

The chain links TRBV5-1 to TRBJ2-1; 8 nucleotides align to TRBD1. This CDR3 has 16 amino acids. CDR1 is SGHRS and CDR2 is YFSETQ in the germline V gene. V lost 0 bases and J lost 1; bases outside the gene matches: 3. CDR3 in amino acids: CASSLVQGASYNEQFF. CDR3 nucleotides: TGCGCCAGCAGCTTGGTTCAGGGGGCATCCTACAATGAGCAGTTCTTC.

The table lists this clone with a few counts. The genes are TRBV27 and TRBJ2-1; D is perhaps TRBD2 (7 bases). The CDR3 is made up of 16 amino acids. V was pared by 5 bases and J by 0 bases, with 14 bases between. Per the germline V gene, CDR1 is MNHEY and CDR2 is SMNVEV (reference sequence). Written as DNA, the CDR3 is TGTGCCAGCAGTCGAGAGGGGGGGAGCTCCTACAATGAGCAGTTCTTC. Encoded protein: CASSREGGSSYNEQFF.

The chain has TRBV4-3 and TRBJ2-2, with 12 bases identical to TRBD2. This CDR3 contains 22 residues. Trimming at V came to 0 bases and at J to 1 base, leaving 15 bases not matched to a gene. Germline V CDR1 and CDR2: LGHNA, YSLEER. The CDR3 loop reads CASSQDFRPGLAGHGNTGELFF. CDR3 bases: TGCGCCAGCAGCCAAGACTTTCGACCGGGACTAGCGGGCCACGGGAACACCGGGGAGCTGTTTTTT.

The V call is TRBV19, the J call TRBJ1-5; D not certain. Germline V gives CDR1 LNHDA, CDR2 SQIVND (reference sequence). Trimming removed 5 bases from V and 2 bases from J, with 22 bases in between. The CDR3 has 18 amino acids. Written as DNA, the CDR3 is TGTGCCAGTAGTCCTTCCATCAAGGAAACAGCGGGCAATCAGCCCCAGCATTTT. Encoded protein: CASSPSIKETAGNQPQHF.

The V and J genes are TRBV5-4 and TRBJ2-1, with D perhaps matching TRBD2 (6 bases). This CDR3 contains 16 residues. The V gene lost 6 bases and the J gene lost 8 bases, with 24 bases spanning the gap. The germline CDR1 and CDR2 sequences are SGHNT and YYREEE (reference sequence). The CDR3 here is CASKTPGESGVHEQFF. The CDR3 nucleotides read TGTGCCAGCAAAACGCCGGGGGAGTCGGGAGTGCATGAGCAGTTCTTC.

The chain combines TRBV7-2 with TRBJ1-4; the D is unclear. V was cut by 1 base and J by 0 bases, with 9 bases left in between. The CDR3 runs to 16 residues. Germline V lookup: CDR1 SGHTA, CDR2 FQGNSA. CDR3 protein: CASSLGRVATNEKLFF. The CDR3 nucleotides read TGTGCCAGCAGCTTAGGCCGGGTTGCAACTAATGAAAAACTGTTTTTT.

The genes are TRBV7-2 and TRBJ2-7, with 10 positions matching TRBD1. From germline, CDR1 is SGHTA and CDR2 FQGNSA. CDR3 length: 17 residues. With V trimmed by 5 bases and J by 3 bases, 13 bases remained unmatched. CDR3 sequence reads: CASSPSRDRGGDYEQYF. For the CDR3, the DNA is TGTGCCAGCAGCCCGTCCCGGGACAGGGGAGGAGACTACGAGCAGTACTTC.

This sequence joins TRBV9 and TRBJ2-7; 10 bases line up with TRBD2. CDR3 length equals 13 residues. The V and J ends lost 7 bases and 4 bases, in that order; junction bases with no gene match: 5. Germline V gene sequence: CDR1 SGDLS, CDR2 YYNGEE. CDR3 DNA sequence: TGTGCCAGCGGAAGCGGGAGGGTATACGAGCAGTACTTC. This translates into CASGSGRVYEQYF.

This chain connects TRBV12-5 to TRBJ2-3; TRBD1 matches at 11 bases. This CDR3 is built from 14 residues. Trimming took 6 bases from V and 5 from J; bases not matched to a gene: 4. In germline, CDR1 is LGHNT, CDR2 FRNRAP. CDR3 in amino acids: CASGRTGGKDTQYF. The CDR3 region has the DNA TGTGCTAGTGGACGGACAGGGGGCAAAGATACGCAGTATTTT.

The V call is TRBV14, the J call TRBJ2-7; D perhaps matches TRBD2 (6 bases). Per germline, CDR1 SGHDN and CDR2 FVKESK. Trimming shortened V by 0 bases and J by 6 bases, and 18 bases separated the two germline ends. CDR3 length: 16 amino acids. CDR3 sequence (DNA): TGTGCCAGCAGCCAAGATCGGCGGGGAAGATTCGGCGAGCAGTACTTC. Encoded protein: CASSQDRRGRFGEQYF.

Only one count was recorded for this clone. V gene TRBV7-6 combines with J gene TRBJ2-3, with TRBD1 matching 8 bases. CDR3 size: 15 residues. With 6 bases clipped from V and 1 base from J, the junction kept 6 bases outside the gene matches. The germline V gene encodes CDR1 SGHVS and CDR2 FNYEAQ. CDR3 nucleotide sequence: TGTGCCAGCAGACCGGACAGGGCGGGCACAGATACGCAGTATTTT. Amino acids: CASRPDRAGTDTQYF.

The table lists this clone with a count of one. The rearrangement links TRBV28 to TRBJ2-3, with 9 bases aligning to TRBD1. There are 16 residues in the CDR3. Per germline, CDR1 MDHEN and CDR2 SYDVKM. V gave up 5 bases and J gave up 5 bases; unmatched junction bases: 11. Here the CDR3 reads CASSGKLYRGQDTQYF. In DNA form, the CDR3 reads TGTGCCAGCAGTGGTAAATTATACAGGGGGCAAGATACGCAGTATTTT.

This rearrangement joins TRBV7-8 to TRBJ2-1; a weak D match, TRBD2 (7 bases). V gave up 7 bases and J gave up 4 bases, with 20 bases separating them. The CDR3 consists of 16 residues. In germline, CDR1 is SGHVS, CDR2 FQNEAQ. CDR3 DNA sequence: TGTGCCAGCACCGAGGGGGGGGCGGTCGAGTACAATGAGCAGTTCTTC. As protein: CASTEGGAVEYNEQFF.

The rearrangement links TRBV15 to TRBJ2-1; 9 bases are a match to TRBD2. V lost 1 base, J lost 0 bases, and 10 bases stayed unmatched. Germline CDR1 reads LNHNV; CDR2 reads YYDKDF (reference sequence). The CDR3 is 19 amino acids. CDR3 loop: CATSRGATSGPSSYNEQFF. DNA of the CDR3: TGTGCCACCAGCAGAGGTGCGACTAGCGGACCTAGCTCCTACAATGAGCAGTTCTTC.